This TCR beta chain was sequenced in a study of vaccination effects on CD4 cells after COVID-19. Study summary: Two doses of BNT162b2 or mRNA-1273 vaccine were administered to participants.

A remark on this clone: The antigen is unknown.

Sequencing was performed with immunoSEQ multiplex PCR; in TCRdb, only in-frame clones are kept and a portion is missing. The sample lists 55,000 to 80,000 clones; roughly 70% were seen once. After expansion with viral peptide pools in the ViraFEST assay, antigen-specific CD4+ T cells were sequenced. Culture proceeded for more than 8 days, and CD4+ T cells were then isolated. The vaccine recipients had no prior SARS-CoV-2 infection, with negative nucleocapsid antibodies. The V gene's germline CDR1 is SGHRS and CDR2 YFSETQ. The CDR3 is 12 residues long. V shed 4 bases and J 6 bases; nucleotides not matched to a gene: 3.

The receptor was isolated from a human donor who received a COVID-19 vaccine. The V gene is TRBV5-1, the J gene TRBJ2-7; 8 bases fit TRBD1. Specimen: CD4+ T cells from PBMCs cultured with HCoV-OC43 spike peptides, collected before COVID-19 vaccination. Noted subset: HCoV-OC43 spike overlapping peptide pool stimulation. The CDR3 DNA follows: TGCGCCAGCAGCCAAACAGGGGGCGAGCAGTACGTC. It codes for CASSQTGGEQYV.